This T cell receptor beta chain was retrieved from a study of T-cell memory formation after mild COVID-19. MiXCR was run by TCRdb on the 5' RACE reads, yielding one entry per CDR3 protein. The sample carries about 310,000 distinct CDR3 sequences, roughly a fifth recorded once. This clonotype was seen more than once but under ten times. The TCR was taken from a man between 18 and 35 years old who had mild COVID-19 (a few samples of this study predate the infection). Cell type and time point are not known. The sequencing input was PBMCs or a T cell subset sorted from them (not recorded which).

DNA for the CDR3: TGTGCCAGCAGCCCACTGGCGGGGGCCCCAGATACGCAGTATTTT. This codes for CASSPLAGAPDTQYF. V usage is TRBV7-9 and J usage is TRBJ2-3; tentatively, D is TRBD2 (7 bases). The CDR3 is 15 amino acids. The germline V gene encodes CDR1 SEHNR and CDR2 FQNEAQ (reference sequence). Trimming removed 5 bases from V and 4 bases from J, with 16 bases in between. The whole variable domain, filled in from reference TRBV7-9 and TRBJ2-3, reads DTGVSQNPRHKITKRGQNVTFRCDPISEHNRLYWYRQTLGQGPEFLTYFQNEAQLEKSRLLSDRFSAERPKGSFSTLEIQRTEQGDSAMYLCASSPLAGAPDTQYFGPGTRLTVL.